The rows below give T cell receptor beta chains drawn from one sample of a study of CD8+ T cells in alopecia areata. The data were produced by immunoSEQ multiplex PCR, yet TCRdb's version contains in-frame clones alone and is incomplete. The sample has about 97,000 clones, roughly two fifths seen once. The sample was CD4+ T cells sorted from blood. These receptors originate from a human donor with alopecia areata. The CDR3 runs from the conserved cysteine through the conserved F or W. Fields, in order: J gene, V gene, D gene, clone size, CDR3 protein, CDR3 DNA. D genes are given only for firm matches. Rows give clone size only sometimes, using once, few, many, or a class for an expanded clone.

J: TRBJ2-1
V: TRBV20-1
D: NA
size: NA
CDR3: CSAGGVNEQFF
DNA: TGCAGTGCTGGTGGGGTCAATGAGCAGTTCTTC

J: TRBJ2-5
V: TRBV7-6
D: NA
size: NA
CDR3: CASSLYRGVPQETQYF
DNA: TGTGCCAGCAGCTTATATAGAGGGGTTCCCCAAGAGACCCAGTACTTC

J: TRBJ1-5
V: TRBV2
D: NA
size: NA
CDR3: CASSVGSQGSNQPQHF
DNA: TGTGCCAGCAGTGTAGGGTCGCAGGGGAGCAATCAGCCCCAGCATTTT

J: TRBJ2-2
V: TRBV4-1
D: NA
size: NA
CDR3: CASSQDESFNTGELFF
DNA: TGCGCCAGCAGCCAAGATGAGTCATTTAACACCGGGGAGCTGTTTTTT

J: TRBJ2-5
V: TRBV6-5
D: NA
size: NA
CDR3: CASASTEFTSATQYF
DNA: TGTGCCAGCGCTTCGACCGAATTTACATCGGCGACCCAGTACTTC

J: TRBJ1-2
V: TRBV28
D: NA
size: few
CDR3: CASSSLVEFNYGYTF
DNA: TGTGCCAGCAGTTCCCTGGTGGAATTTAACTATGGCTACACCTTC

J: TRBJ1-4
V: TRBV7-9
D: NA
size: NA
CDR3: CASKPENEKLFF
DNA: TGTGCCAGCAAGCCTGAGAATGAAAAACTGTTTTTT

J: TRBJ2-3
V: TRBV30
D: TRBD2
size: NA
CDR3: CAWTRGLQTDTQYF
DNA: TGTGCCTGGACCCGGGGACTACAGACAGATACGCAGTATTTT

J: TRBJ2-5
V: TRBV5-4
D: NA
size: few
CDR3: CASTIQGLQETQYF
DNA: TGTGCCAGCACCATACAGGGATTACAAGAGACCCAGTACTTC

J: TRBJ2-1
V: TRBV4-1
D: TRBD2
size: NA
CDR3: CASSLTGTSGRVEQFF
DNA: TGCGCCAGCAGCCTCACCGGGACTAGCGGGAGAGTCGAGCAGTTCTTC